The rows below give T cell receptor beta chains drawn from one sample of a study of CD8+CD57+ T cells in acquired aplastic anemia. TCRdb analysed the reads with MiXCR anew, one entry per CDR3 protein. This sample carries about 200,000 distinct CDR3 sequences, around 50% of them seen once, and the ten largest clones take less than 20%. The sample comprised sorted CD4+, CD8+, or CD8+CD57+ T cells (not recorded which) from PBMCs. The source is a human donor with aplastic anemia. CDR3s include the opening cysteine and the closing phenylalanine or tryptophan. The order of the fields is CDR3 protein, J gene, V gene, clone size, D gene. A D gene is named only where the DNA matches it firmly. Size is stated for part of the rows, as once, few or many counts, or as a class when the clone is expanded.

cdr3_aa: CASSGYNSETQYF
j_call: TRBJ2-5
v_call: TRBV9
clone_size: many
d_call: -

cdr3_aa: CSASGPGGSDTQYF
j_call: TRBJ2-3
v_call: TRBV20-1
clone_size: few
d_call: TRBD2

cdr3_aa: CASNRDRSTDTQYF
j_call: TRBJ2-3
v_call: TRBV9
clone_size: -
d_call: TRBD1

cdr3_aa: CASSLASISYEQYF
j_call: TRBJ2-7
v_call: TRBV7-9
clone_size: many
d_call: -

cdr3_aa: CAISEGGGARDQPQHF
j_call: TRBJ1-5
v_call: TRBV10-3
clone_size: many
d_call: -

cdr3_aa: CATSTGGQSVTGELFF
j_call: TRBJ2-2
v_call: TRBV15
clone_size: -
d_call: TRBD1

cdr3_aa: CATSSRIVVTNEKLFF
j_call: TRBJ1-4
v_call: TRBV15
clone_size: -
d_call: -

cdr3_aa: CASSRGLWGNTEAFF
j_call: TRBJ1-1
v_call: TRBV25-1
clone_size: -
d_call: -

cdr3_aa: CASSTDGASGNTIYF
j_call: TRBJ1-3
v_call: TRBV19
clone_size: many
d_call: -

cdr3_aa: CASSVGSGPEDEQFF
j_call: TRBJ2-1
v_call: TRBV9
clone_size: -
d_call: -

cdr3_aa: CASSDRMTSTEAFF
j_call: TRBJ1-1
v_call: TRBV2
clone_size: many
d_call: -

cdr3_aa: CASSVDRGGYTF
j_call: TRBJ1-2
v_call: TRBV3-1
clone_size: -
d_call: TRBD1

cdr3_aa: CASSSRGQADSPLHF
j_call: TRBJ1-6
v_call: TRBV7-6
clone_size: once
d_call: TRBD1

cdr3_aa: CASSRGQEQYF
j_call: TRBJ2-7
v_call: TRBV2
clone_size: few
d_call: -

cdr3_aa: CASSLDAEKNIQYF
j_call: TRBJ2-4
v_call: TRBV5-1
clone_size: -
d_call: -

cdr3_aa: CASSPRTDGEKLSF
j_call: TRBJ1-4
v_call: TRBV5-1
clone_size: -
d_call: -